The next 29 T cell receptor beta chains were all read from a single sample in a study of T-cell reconstitution after alpha-beta-depleted transplantation in children. Unique molecular identifiers tagged the TCRbeta library. TCRdb used MiXCR to reprocess the PCR reads, holding one entry per CDR3 protein. This table holds approximately 83,000 distinct CDR3 sequences, 8% to 9% found once. The sequenced sample was PBMCs from the stem cell graft donor, obtained from the stem cell graft. Every receptor here comes from a human donor who donated a stem cell graft to a child with congenital amegakaryocytic thrombocytopenia.

The chain employs TRBV10-3 and TRBJ1-5; D perhaps matches TRBD1 (6 bases). CDR1 and CDR2 from the germline V gene are ENHRY and SYGVKD. The CDR3 consists of 13 residues. V lost 7 bases and J lost 5, with 12 bases in between. This CDR3 is CAIKGEGDQPQHF. CDR3 sequence (DNA): TGTGCCATCAAGGGGGAGGGTGATCAGCCCCAGCATTTT.

This clonotype was detected many times. The chain carries TRBV20-1 and TRBJ2-5, with D uncertain. The V end lost 1 base, the J end lost 3 bases, and 9 bases lay between the germline ends. Germline V gives CDR1 DFQATT, CDR2 SNEGSKA (reference sequence). The CDR3 has 13 residues. The CDR3 bases are TGCAGTGCTAGAGTACCGGTCGAAGAGACCCAGTACTTC. Translated, it gives CSARVPVEETQYF.

There are many counts of this clonotype. This chain joins TRBV20-1 and TRBJ1-3; 8 bases are shared with TRBD1. Trimming removed 5 bases from V and 0 bases from J; junction bases left unmatched: 6. The CDR3 sequence is 15 residues long. The germline gives CDR1 DFQATT, CDR2 SNEGSKA (reference sequence). CDR3: CSAHQGAYSGNTIYF. CDR3 sequence (DNA): TGCAGTGCTCATCAGGGGGCCTACTCTGGAAACACCATATATTTT.

The table lists this clonotype with many counts. The chain has TRBV12-3 or TRBV12-4 and TRBJ2-7; 8 bases match TRBD1. The CDR3 has 12 residues. Losses at the gene ends were 6 bases for V and 6 bases for J; bases not matched to a gene: 4. CDR3 protein: CASSPGGSEQYF. CDR3 coding DNA: TGTGCCAGCAGCCCAGGGGGCTCCGAGCAGTACTTC.

There are many counts of this clonotype. This chain links TRBV20-1 with TRBJ1-3; the match to TRBD1 covers 7 bases. CDR3 size: 15 residues. Trimming took 5 bases from V and 0 from J; bases not matched to a gene: 7. Germline V gene sequence: CDR1 DFQATT, CDR2 SNEGSKA (reference sequence). CDR3 residues: CSAEGGVNSGNTIYF. The DNA of the CDR3 is TGCAGTGCTGAAGGGGGCGTTAACTCTGGAAACACCATATATTTT.

This clonotype appeared many times. One junction end does not reproduce the germline sequence, and a read error may be involved. The rearrangement links TRBV5-1 to TRBJ2-1; 11 nucleotides line up with TRBD2. The germline V gene has CDR1 SGHRS and CDR2 YFSETQ. The CDR3 extends over 14 amino acids. The CDR3 is CASTTSGGYNEQFF. Here the CDR3 DNA reads TGCGCTAGCACCACTAGCGGGGGATACAATGAGCAGTTCTTC.

This clonotype has ten or more counts. This chain uses TRBV24-1 with TRBJ2-3, with unresolved D. From germline, CDR1 is KGHDR and CDR2 SFDVKD. Trimming removed 7 bases from V and 4 bases from J, with 14 bases in between. The CDR3 has 14 amino acids. CDR3 loop: CATRGFLDPDTQYF. CDR3 DNA sequence: TGTGCCACCAGGGGATTCCTCGACCCAGATACGCAGTATTTT.

This clonotype was seen only a few times. The V gene is TRBV30, the J gene TRBJ1-4; D is ambiguous. The CDR3 has 13 amino acids. V was pared by 0 bases and J by 3 bases, with 5 bases between. Germline CDR1 reads GTSNPN; CDR2 reads SVGIG (reference sequence). The CDR3 DNA reads TGTGCCTGGAGTGTGTCGCCTAATGAAAAACTGTTTTTT. It is translated as CAWSVSPNEKLFF.

Ten or more counts support this clonotype. This chain joins TRBV27 and TRBJ2-2, with 7 nucleotides matching TRBD2. The V segment lost 2 bases and the J segment 0 bases; nucleotides outside the gene matches: 9. CDR1 is MNHEY, CDR2 SMNVEV, per germline (reference sequence). This CDR3 contains 18 residues. CDR3: CASSLRASGAANTGELFF. The DNA for the CDR3 is TGTGCCAGCAGTTTACGGGCTAGCGGAGCCGCGAACACCGGGGAGCTGTTTTTT.

This clonotype was counted at least ten times. V and J are TRBV6-2 or TRBV6-3 and TRBJ2-5; 12 positions match TRBD2. Germline-derived CDR1 and CDR2 are MNHEY and SVGEGT. After removal of 7 bases from V and 5 bases from J, the junction contained 5 bases not matched to a gene. The CDR3 runs to 14 residues. The CDR3 DNA is TGTGCCAGCAAGGTCGGGACTAGCGGGGAGACCCAGTACTTC. It encodes CASKVGTSGETQYF.

At least ten counts were recorded for this clonotype. V usage is TRBV12-3 or TRBV12-4 and J usage is TRBJ1-2; D unresolved. This CDR3 contains 12 residues. The V and J ends lost 1 base and 8 bases respectively, with 8 bases between them. Here the CDR3 reads CASSLGGTGYTF. DNA for the CDR3: TGTGCCAGCAGTTTAGGGGGAACCGGCTACACCTTC.

At least ten counts were recorded for this clonotype. The chain recombines TRBV20-1 with TRBJ1-1, with 9 positions matching TRBD1. Trimming at V came to 1 base and at J to 5 bases, leaving 11 bases not matched to a gene. This CDR3 has 16 amino acids. From germline, CDR1 is DFQATT and CDR2 SNEGSKA (reference sequence). The CDR3 DNA reads TGCAGTGCTAGAGGTACAGGGGGCCGTCGGCGTACTGAAGCTTTCTTT. It is translated as CSARGTGGRRRTEAFF.

This clonotype was observed many times. The V call is TRBV7-2, the J call TRBJ2-1; 7 bases are shared with TRBD1. This CDR3 contains 13 residues. V was pared by 5 bases and J by 9 bases, with 7 bases of the junction left unmatched. Germline V lookup: CDR1 SGHTA, CDR2 FQGNSA. CDR3 amino acids: CASSQYRGSEQFF. The CDR3 DNA sequence: TGTGCCAGCAGCCAATACAGGGGCTCTGAGCAGTTCTTC.

This clonotype was counted at least ten times. The gene calls are TRBV18 and TRBJ2-1; TRBD2 aligns across 8 bases. CDR1 is KGHSH and CDR2 is LQKENI in the germline V gene. The V segment lost 3 bases and the J segment 4 bases; nucleotides outside the gene matches: 8. The CDR3 has 16 residues. This CDR3 is CASSPLSGGLYNEQFF. DNA of the CDR3: TGTGCCAGCTCACCCCTGTCGGGGGGGCTATACAATGAGCAGTTCTTC.

At least ten counts were recorded for this clonotype. The chain carries TRBV27 and TRBJ2-5; D unresolved. Between the trimmed V and J ends, which lost 3 bases and 1 base, there was a span of 9 bases. This CDR3 has 14 amino acids. Germline V CDR1 and CDR2: MNHEY, SMNVEV (reference sequence). The CDR3 reads CASSFVTSQETQYF. CDR3 nucleotide sequence: TGTGCCAGCAGTTTCGTGACGAGCCAAGAGACCCAGTACTTC.

This clonotype was recorded a few times. The genes are TRBV14 and TRBJ2-3, with TRBD2 as a possible D gene (5 bases). The CDR3 is 17 amino acids. The germline CDR1 and CDR2 sequences are SGHDN and FVKESK. Trimming stripped 5 bases from V and 1 base from J, with 19 bases between. The CDR3, as DNA: TGTGCCAGCAGCTTCTACGGGATCCCCGGGGGCACAGATACGCAGTATTTT. This gives the protein CASSFYGIPGGTDTQYF.

This clonotype occurred many times. The rearrangement uses TRBV10-3 and TRBJ2-5; D is possibly TRBD1 or TRBD2 (6 bases each). Looked up from germline, CDR1 is ENHRY and CDR2 is SYGVKD. V lost 3 bases and J 2 bases, leaving 7 bases between the germline ends. This CDR3 is 13 amino acids long. Here the CDR3 DNA reads TGTGCCATCAGTGAAGGGGGGCAAGAGACCCAGTACTTC. It is translated as CAISEGGQETQYF.

Many counts were recorded for this clonotype. This chain uses TRBV5-1 with TRBJ2-7; D gene ambiguous. V lost 0 bases and J lost 0, with 7 bases in between. Germline V gene lookup returns CDR1 SGHRS and CDR2 YFSETQ. The CDR3 length is 14 residues. The CDR3: CASSLGSDSYEQYF. The CDR3 DNA sequence: TGCGCCAGCAGCTTGGGGTCAGACTCCTACGAGCAGTACTTC. The full variable domain, completed using reference TRBV5-1 and TRBJ2-7, is KAGVTQTPRYLIKTRGQQVTLSCSPISGHRSVSWYQQTPGQGLQFLFEYFSETQRNKGNFPGRFSGRQFSNSRSEMNVSTLELGDSALYLCASSLGSDSYEQYFGPGTRLTVT.

This clonotype came up many times. The rearrangement joins TRBV20-1 to TRBJ2-3; the D gene is possibly TRBD2 (7 bases). The CDR3 runs to 13 residues. Germline V gene lookup returns CDR1 DFQATT and CDR2 SNEGSKA (reference sequence). Deletions cut 4 bases from V and 3 bases from J, with 11 bases between. The DNA of the CDR3 is TGCAGTGCTAAGGGGGGGGCAACAGATACGCAGTATTTT. Amino acid sequence: CSAKGGATDTQYF.

This clonotype was detected many times. This sequence joins TRBV27 and TRBJ1-1, with D possibly matching TRBD1 (6 bases). This CDR3 has 15 residues. CDR1 and CDR2 (germline): MNHEY, SMNVEV (reference sequence). V was shortened by 6 bases and J by 4 bases, with 18 bases between the two germline ends. The CDR3 protein is CASSLHRVGSTEAFF. In DNA form, the CDR3 reads TGTGCCAGCAGCTTGCACAGGGTCGGGTCCACTGAAGCTTTCTTT.

This clonotype was seen at least ten times. This chain joins TRBV24-1 and TRBJ2-5; D perhaps matches TRBD1 (6 bases). Germline V gene lookup returns CDR1 KGHDR and CDR2 SFDVKD. The V end was cut by 3 bases, the J end by 0 bases, with 13 bases between. This CDR3 contains 16 residues. CDR3 DNA: TGTGCCACCAGTGATACCCCAACAGGGAACCAAGAGACCCAGTACTTC. Its translation: CATSDTPTGNQETQYF.

This clonotype was observed a few times. As DNA, the CDR3 is TGCAGTGCCTTTCTACAGGGAAGGGCGGAAAAACTGTTTTTT. Translated, it gives CSAFLQGRAEKLFF. The chain links TRBV20-1 to TRBJ1-4; possibly TRBD1 for D (6 bases). The V gene lost 6 bases and the J gene lost 8 bases, with 19 bases spanning the gap. The germline V gene has CDR1 DFQATT and CDR2 SNEGSKA (reference sequence). CDR3 length: 14 residues.

This clonotype was counted many times. The rearrangement uses TRBV15 and TRBJ1-5; D ambiguous. CDR1 is LNHNV, CDR2 YYDKDF, per germline (reference sequence). The CDR3 extends over 15 amino acids. V was trimmed by 0 bases and J by 6 bases, leaving 12 bases between them. The CDR3 bases are TGTGCCACCAGCAGAGATTTGAGGCTACTTCAGCCCCAGCATTTT. Protein product: CATSRDLRLLQPQHF.

This clonotype turned up a few times. The rearrangement joins TRBV20-1 to TRBJ1-3, with TRBD1 as a possible D gene (5 bases). The ends were cut back, 2 bases at V and 0 bases at J, with 8 bases in the middle. Germline assignment: CDR1 DFQATT and CDR2 SNEGSKA (reference sequence). The CDR3 runs to 14 residues. CDR3 in DNA: TGCAGTGCTAGAACGGGGGACTCTGGAAACACCATATATTTT. This gives the protein CSARTGDSGNTIYF.

This clonotype was seen at least ten times. The chain links TRBV6-5 to TRBJ2-2; 8 positions agree with TRBD2. This CDR3 is built from 14 residues. The V gene end was trimmed by 7 bases and the J gene end by 5 bases; junction bases not matched to a gene: 6. Per the germline V gene, CDR1 is MNHEY and CDR2 is SVGAGI. The CDR3 reads CASNGRAGTGELFF. The CDR3 DNA follows: TGTGCCAGCAACGGGAGGGCCGGGACCGGGGAGCTGTTTTTT.

At least ten counts were recorded for this clonotype. The chain carries TRBV15 and TRBJ2-2, with D uncertain. Per germline, CDR1 LNHNV and CDR2 YYDKDF (reference sequence). Trimming took off 0 bases at V and 6 bases at J, with 8 bases between the two ends. The CDR3 loop spans 14 amino acids. In DNA, the CDR3 is TGTGCCACCAGCAGAGAGGGGAAGGCCGGGGAGCTGTTTTTT. As protein: CATSREGKAGELFF.

This clonotype was recorded at least ten times. The V gene is TRBV18, the J gene TRBJ2-3; TRBD2 is a possible D gene (6 bases). Germline CDR1 KGHSH, CDR2 LQKENI. The ends were cut back, 3 bases at V and 9 bases at J, with 13 bases in the middle. There are 13 residues in the CDR3. CDR3 DNA: TGTGCCAGCTCACCGGACACTAGCCAAACGCAGTATTTT. Translating it yields CASSPDTSQTQYF. Supplemented by reference TRBV18 and TRBJ2-3, the full variable domain reads NAGVMQNPRHLVRRRGQEARLRCSPMKGHSHVYWYRQLPEEGLKFMVYLQKENIIDESGMPKERFSAEFPKEGPSILRIQQVVRGDSAAYFCASSPDTSQTQYFGPGTRLTVL.

This clonotype was seen ten or more times. This chain uses TRBV10-3 with TRBJ2-5; a possible D gene is TRBD1 (5 bases). Germline V gives CDR1 ENHRY, CDR2 SYGVKD. The CDR3 covers 12 residues. Trimming took 2 bases from V and 4 from J, leaving 5 bases between them. CDR3 amino acids: CAISETGETQYF. The CDR3 coding sequence is TGTGCCATCAGTGAGACAGGAGAGACCCAGTACTTC.

This clonotype has at least ten counts. The CDR3 sequence is CASSPGQGGGTEAFF. The CDR3 nucleotides are TGCGCCAGCAGCCCGGGACAGGGAGGAGGGACTGAAGCTTTCTTT. The chain recombines TRBV5-1 with TRBJ1-1, with 9 bases fitting TRBD1. This CDR3 has 15 residues. CDR1 SGHRS and CDR2 YFSETQ come from the germline V gene. J gave up 5 bases and V 4 bases, and 9 bases lay outside the gene matches.